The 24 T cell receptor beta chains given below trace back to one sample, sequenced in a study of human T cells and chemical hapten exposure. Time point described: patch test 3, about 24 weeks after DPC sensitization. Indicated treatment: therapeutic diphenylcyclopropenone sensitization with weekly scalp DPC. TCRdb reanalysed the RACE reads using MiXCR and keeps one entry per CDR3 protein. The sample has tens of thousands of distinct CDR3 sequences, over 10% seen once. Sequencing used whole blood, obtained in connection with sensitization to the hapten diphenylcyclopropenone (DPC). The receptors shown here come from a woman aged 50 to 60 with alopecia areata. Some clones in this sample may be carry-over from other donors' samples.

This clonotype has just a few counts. The CDR3 DNA is TGTGCCAGTACCAGGGTGGGATATGAGCAGTTCTTC. This translates into CASTRVGYEQFF. This chain joins TRBV2 and TRBJ2-1, with D tentatively TRBD1 (5 bases). CDR3 length equals 12 residues. Germline CDR1 reads SNHLY; CDR2 reads FYNNEI. V lost 9 bases and J 8 bases, leaving 14 bases between the germline ends.

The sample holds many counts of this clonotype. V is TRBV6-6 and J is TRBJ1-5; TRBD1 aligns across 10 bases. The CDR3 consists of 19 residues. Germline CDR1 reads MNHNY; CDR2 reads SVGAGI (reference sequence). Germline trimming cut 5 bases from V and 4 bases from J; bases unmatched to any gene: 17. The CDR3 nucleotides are TGTGCCAGCAGTGCACACGGGACAGGGGCTTCGGTTGGTAATCAGCCCCAGCATTTT. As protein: CASSAHGTGASVGNQPQHF.

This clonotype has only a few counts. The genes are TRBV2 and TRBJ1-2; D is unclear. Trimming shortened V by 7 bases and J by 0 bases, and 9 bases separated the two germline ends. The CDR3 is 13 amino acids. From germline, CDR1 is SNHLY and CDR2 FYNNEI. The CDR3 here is CASIRGANYGYTF. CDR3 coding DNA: TGTGCCAGCATCCGGGGAGCTAACTATGGCTACACCTTC.

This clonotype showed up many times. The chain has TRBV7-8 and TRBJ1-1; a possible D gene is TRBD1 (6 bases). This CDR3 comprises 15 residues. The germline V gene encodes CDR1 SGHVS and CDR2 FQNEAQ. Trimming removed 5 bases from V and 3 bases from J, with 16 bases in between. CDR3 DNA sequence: TGTGCCAGCAGCCAAACGAGGGGGGCGGACACTGAAGCTTTCTTT. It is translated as CASSQTRGADTEAFF.

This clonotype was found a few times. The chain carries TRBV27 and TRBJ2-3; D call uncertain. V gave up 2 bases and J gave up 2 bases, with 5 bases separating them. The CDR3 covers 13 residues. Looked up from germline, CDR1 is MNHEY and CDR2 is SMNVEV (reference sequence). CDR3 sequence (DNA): TGTGCCAGCAGTTTAGGATTCACAGATACGCAGTATTTT. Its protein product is CASSLGFTDTQYF.

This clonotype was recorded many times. The CDR3 region has the DNA TGCAGTGCTGGATTGACAGGGGGGGCCTACAATGAGCAGTTCTTC. Its protein is CSAGLTGGAYNEQFF. The rearrangement uses TRBV20-1 and TRBJ2-1; TRBD1 matches 9 bases. The V gene's germline CDR1 is DFQATT and CDR2 SNEGSKA (reference sequence). The CDR3 consists of 15 residues. The trim removed 5 bases at V and 2 bases at J, leaving 7 bases unmatched.

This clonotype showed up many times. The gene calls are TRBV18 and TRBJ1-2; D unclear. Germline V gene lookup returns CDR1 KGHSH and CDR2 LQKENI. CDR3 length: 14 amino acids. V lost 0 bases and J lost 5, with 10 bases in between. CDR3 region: CASSPPLTEYGYTF. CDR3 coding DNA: TGTGCCAGCTCACCACCCCTGACCGAGTATGGCTACACCTTC.

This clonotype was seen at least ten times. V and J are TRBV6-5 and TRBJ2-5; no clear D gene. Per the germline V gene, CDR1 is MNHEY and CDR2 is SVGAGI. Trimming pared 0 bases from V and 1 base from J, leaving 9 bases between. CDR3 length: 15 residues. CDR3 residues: CASSYSAYLQETQYF. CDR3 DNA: TGTGCCAGCAGTTACTCGGCCTACCTCCAAGAGACCCAGTACTTC.

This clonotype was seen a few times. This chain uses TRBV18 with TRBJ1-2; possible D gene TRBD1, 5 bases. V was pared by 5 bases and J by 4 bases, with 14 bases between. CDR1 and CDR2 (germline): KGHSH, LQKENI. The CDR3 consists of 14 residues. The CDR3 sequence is CASSILRGGYGYTF. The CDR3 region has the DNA TGTGCCAGCTCAATCCTTAGGGGCGGCTATGGCTACACCTTC.

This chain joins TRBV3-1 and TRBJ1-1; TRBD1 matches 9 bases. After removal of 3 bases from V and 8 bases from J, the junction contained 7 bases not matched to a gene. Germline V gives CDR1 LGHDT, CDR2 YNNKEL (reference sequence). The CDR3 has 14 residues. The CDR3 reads CASSHQTGGKEAFF. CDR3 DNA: TGTGCCAGCAGCCACCAAACAGGGGGCAAAGAAGCTTTCTTT.

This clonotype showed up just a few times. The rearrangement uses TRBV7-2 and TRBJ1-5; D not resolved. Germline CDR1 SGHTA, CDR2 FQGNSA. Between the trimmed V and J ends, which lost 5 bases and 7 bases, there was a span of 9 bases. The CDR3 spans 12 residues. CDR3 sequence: CASSPASQPQHF. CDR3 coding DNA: TGTGCCAGCAGCCCGGCCAGCCAGCCCCAGCATTTT.

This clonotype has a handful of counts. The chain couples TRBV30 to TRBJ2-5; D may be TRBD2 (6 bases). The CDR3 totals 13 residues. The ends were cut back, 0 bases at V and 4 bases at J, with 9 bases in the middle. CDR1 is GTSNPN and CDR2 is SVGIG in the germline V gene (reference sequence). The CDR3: CAWSVSGGETQYF. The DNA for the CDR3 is TGTGCCTGGAGTGTATCCGGGGGAGAGACCCAGTACTTC.

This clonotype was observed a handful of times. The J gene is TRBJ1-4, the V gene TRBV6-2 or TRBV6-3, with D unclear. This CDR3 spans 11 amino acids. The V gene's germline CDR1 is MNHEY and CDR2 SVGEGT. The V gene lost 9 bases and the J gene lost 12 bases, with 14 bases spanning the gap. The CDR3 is CASKDGPELFF. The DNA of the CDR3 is TGTGCCAGTAAAGATGGGCCGGAACTGTTTTTT.

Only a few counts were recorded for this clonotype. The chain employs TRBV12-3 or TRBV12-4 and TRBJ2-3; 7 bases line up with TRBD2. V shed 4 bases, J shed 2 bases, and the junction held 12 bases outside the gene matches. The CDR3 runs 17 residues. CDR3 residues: CASSSAALATNTDTQYF. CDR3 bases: TGTGCCAGCAGTTCCGCTGCACTAGCGACAAACACAGATACGCAGTATTTT.

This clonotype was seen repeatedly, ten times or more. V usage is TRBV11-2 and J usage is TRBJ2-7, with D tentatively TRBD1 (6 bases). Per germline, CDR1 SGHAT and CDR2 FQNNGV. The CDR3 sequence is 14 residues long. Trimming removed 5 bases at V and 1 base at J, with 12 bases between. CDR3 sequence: CASSLRGNSYEQYF. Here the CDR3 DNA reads TGTGCCAGCAGCCTCAGGGGCAATTCCTACGAGCAGTACTTC. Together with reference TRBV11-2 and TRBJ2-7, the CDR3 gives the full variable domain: EAGVAQSPRYKIIEKRQSVAFWCNPISGHATLYWYQQILGQGPKLLIQFQNNGVVDDSQLPKDRFSAERLKGVDSTLKIQPAKLEDSAVYLCASSLRGNSYEQYFGPGTRLTVT.

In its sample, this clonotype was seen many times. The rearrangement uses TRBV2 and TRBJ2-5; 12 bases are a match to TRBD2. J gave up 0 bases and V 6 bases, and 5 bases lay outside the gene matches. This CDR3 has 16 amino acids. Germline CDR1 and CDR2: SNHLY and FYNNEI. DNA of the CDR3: TGTGCCAGCAGGCCCACTAGCGGGGGGTACCAAGAGACCCAGTACTTC. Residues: CASRPTSGGYQETQYF.

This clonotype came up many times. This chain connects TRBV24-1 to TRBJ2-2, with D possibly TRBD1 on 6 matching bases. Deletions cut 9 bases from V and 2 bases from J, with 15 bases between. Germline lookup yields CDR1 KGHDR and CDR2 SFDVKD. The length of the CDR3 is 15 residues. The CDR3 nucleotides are TGTGCCACCCCTTCAAGTGGGACAAACACCGGGGAGCTGTTTTTT. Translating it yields CATPSSGTNTGELFF.

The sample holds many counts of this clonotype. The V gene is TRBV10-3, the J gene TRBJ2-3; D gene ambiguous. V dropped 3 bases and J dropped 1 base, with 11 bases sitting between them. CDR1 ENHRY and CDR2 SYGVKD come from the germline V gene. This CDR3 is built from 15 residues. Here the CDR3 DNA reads TGTGCCATCAGTGATGCAGGCCGAGGCACAGATACGCAGTATTTT. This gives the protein CAISDAGRGTDTQYF.

This CDR3 is CASSYFTGTGSSGANVLTF. CDR3 sequence (DNA): TGTGCCAGCAGTTACTTTACCGGGACTGGGAGCTCTGGGGCCAACGTCCTGACTTTC. The J gene is TRBJ2-6, the V gene TRBV6-5; tentative D call: TRBD2 (6 bases). This CDR3 contains 19 residues. Per germline, CDR1 MNHEY and CDR2 SVGAGI. V was cut by 1 base and J by 0 bases, with 16 bases left in between.

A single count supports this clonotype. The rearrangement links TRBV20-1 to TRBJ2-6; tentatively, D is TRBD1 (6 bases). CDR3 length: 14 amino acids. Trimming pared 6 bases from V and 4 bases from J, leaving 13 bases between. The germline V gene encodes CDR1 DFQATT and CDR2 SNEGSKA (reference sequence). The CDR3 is CSAPTGNGANVLTF. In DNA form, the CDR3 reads TGCAGTGCCCCCACAGGGAACGGGGCCAACGTCCTGACTTTC.

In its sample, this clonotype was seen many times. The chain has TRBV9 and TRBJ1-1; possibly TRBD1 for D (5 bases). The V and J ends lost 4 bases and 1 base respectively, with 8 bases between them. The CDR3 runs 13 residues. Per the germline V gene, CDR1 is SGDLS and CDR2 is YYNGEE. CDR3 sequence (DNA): TGTGCCAGCAGCCGGGACTGGAACACTGAAGCTTTCTTT. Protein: CASSRDWNTEAFF.

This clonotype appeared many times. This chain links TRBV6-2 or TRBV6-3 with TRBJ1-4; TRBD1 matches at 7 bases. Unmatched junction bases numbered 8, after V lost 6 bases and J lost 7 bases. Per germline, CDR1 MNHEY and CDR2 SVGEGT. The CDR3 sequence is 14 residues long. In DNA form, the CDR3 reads TGTGCCAGCAGACCGGGACAGTACGGTGAAAAACTGTTTTTT. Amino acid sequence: CASRPGQYGEKLFF.

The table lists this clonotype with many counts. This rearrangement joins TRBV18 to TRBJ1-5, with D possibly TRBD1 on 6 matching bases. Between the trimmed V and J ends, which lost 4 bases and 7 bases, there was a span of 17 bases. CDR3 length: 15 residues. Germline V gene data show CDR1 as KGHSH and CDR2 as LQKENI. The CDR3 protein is CASSQTGVEGQPQHF. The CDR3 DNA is TGTGCCAGCTCACAGACAGGAGTGGAGGGACAGCCCCAGCATTTT.

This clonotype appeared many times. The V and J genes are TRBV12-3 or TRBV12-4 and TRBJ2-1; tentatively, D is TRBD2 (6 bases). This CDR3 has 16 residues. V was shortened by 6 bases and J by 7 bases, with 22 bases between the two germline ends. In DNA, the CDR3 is TGTGCCAGCAGACCGTCGGGCGGGACCTGGGGAAATGAGCAGTTCTTC. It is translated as CASRPSGGTWGNEQFF.